These T cell receptor beta chains were read from a single sample in a study of graft-versus-host responses after intestinal transplantation. The antigens of these receptors remain unknown. Clones were sequenced by immunoSEQ multiplex PCR, and TCRdb holds only the in-frame ones, with some missing. The table records tens of thousands of clones, around 93% of them present only once. Here the sequenced sample was unstimulated CD8+ T cells sorted from spleen or lymph node cells, taken before intestinal transplant. The source of these receptors is a human donor who received an intestinal transplant. The CDR3 runs from the conserved cysteine through the conserved F or W. D genes are given only for firm matches. Size is stated for part of the rows, as once, few or many counts, or as a class when the clone is expanded.

j_call clone_size v_call cdr3_length d_call cdr3_nt cdr3_aa
TRBJ2-7 - TRBV7-2 14 TRBD2 TGTGCCAGCAGCTTAGTCCCTAGCGGCTACGAGCAGTACTTC CASSLVPSGYEQYF
TRBJ2-1 - TRBV29-1 16 - TGCAGCGTTGAGGGGGTTGCGGGGTTGTCCTACAATGAGCAGTTCTTC CSVEGVAGLSYNEQFF
TRBJ2-1 - TRBV4-2 12 - TGTGCCAGCCGGTCCTTCTACAATGAGCAGTTCTTC CASRSFYNEQFF
TRBJ2-7 - TRBV19 14 - TGTGCCAGTAGTATATGCGACTCTTCCTACGAGCAGTACTTC CASSICDSSYEQYF
TRBJ2-3 - TRBV19 16 - TGTGCCAGTAGTATAGGGTTTACAGCCGCCACAGATACGCAGTATTTT CASSIGFTAATDTQYF
TRBJ1-2 - TRBV14 15 TRBD1 TGTGCCAGCAGCTATACAGGGGGCGCCGGCTATGGCTACACCTTC CASSYTGGAGYGYTF
TRBJ2-1 - TRBV6-6 14 - TGTGCCAGCAGTTATCAGGGGTCCTACAATGAGCAGTTCTTC CASSYQGSYNEQFF
TRBJ2-6 - TRBV6-1 19 TRBD1 TGTGCCAGCAGTGAAGCTGGGACAGGGGGACTCTCTGGGGCCAACGTCCTGACTTTC CASSEAGTGGLSGANVLTF
TRBJ2-2 - TRBV5-6 14 - TGTGCCAGCAGCTTCGTGGGGCTTTCCGGGGAGCTGTTTTTT CASSFVGLSGELFF
TRBJ2-7 - TRBV4-1 12 TRBD2 TGCGCCAGCAGCCAAGATAGCGGGAATCGGTACTTC CASSQDSGNRYF
TRBJ2-2 - TRBV5-4 13 TRBD1 TGTGCCAGCAGCCTGACAGGGTCCGGGGAGCTGTTTTTT CASSLTGSGELFF
TRBJ1-2 - TRBV19 12 TRBD1 TGTGCCAGTAGTACAGGGGGCTATGGCTACACCTTC CASSTGGYGYTF
TRBJ2-7 - TRBV6-1 15 TRBD2 TGTGCCAGCAGTGAAGAAAGCGGGGGGGCCTACGAGCAGTACTTC CASSEESGGAYEQYF
TRBJ1-1 - TRBV5-1 14 TRBD1 TGCGCCAGCAGGCAAGGGGGCGAGACCACTGAAGCTTTCTTT CASRQGGETTEAFF
TRBJ2-1 - TRBV23-1 19 - TGCGCCAGCAGTCAATCGGGGGCCGCGGCAGGCCTCTCCTACAATGAGCAGTTCTTC CASSQSGAAAGLSYNEQFF
TRBJ1-1 - TRBV29-1 11 - TGCAGCGTGGACAGGAACACTGAAGCTTTCTTT CSVDRNTEAFF
TRBJ1-1 - TRBV5-8 12 - TGTGCCAGCCCAACAATGAACACTGAAGCTTTCTTT CASPTMNTEAFF
TRBJ2-7 once TRBV5-1 14 TRBD2 TGCGCCAGCGGCACTAGCGGGATATTGTACGAGCAGTACTTC CASGTSGILYEQYF
TRBJ2-1 - TRBV4-1 16 TRBD2 TGCGCCAGCAGCCAAGATTCTAGCGGGATGGGGGATGAGCAGTTCTTC CASSQDSSGMGDEQFF
TRBJ1-1 - TRBV6-1 14 TRBD1 TGTGCCAGTTCACCGGGACAGGGGAACACTGAAGCTTTCTTT CASSPGQGNTEAFF
TRBJ2-1 - TRBV5-4 18 TRBD2 TGTGCCAGCAGCAACCACCCGGGACTAGCGGGGGGAGACAATGAGCAGTTCTTC CASSNHPGLAGGDNEQFF
TRBJ2-1 - TRBV7-2 14 - TGTGCCAGCAGCTTTGGGGGCACGTACAATGAGCAGTTCTTC CASSFGGTYNEQFF
TRBJ2-7 - TRBV19 13 TRBD2 TGTGCCAGTAGTATAGCGGGGGGTTACGAGCAGTACTTC CASSIAGGYEQYF